This paragraph covers one T cell receptor beta chain sequence. Antigen unknown. The sample belongs to a study of blood T cells in healthy people across ages. The CDR3 covers 15 residues. CDR1 LNHNV and CDR2 YYDKDF come from the germline V gene (reference sequence). Trimming took 1 base from V and 4 from J, leaving 13 bases between them. Broader study findings: Age advanced and TCR beta diversity per million T cells fell, roughly linearly.

The second PCR ran about 6 to 11 cycles with a sample-barcoded 5' primer and J-beta primers. Every cDNA was tagged by a template-switch adaptor with 12 random nucleotides. TCRdb processed the 5' RACE reads anew with MiXCR; each CDR3 protein has one entry. The sample contains around 800,000 distinct CDR3 sequences, about 42% of which appear only once. Sequencing was carried out using blood. This sequence was found in a man between 60 and 70 years old in good health. The chain employs TRBV15 and TRBJ1-2; the D gene is possibly TRBD1 (6 bases). The DNA for the CDR3 is TGTGCCACCAGCAGAGGACCGGACAGCGGCTATGGCTACACCTTC. This encodes CATSRGPDSGYGYTF.